What follows is one T cell receptor (beta chain) and its context. The antigen is not known. The sample originates from a study of cytomegalovirus exposure and HLA in healthy donors. Germline V gene lookup returns CDR1 SGHRS and CDR2 YFSETQ. Germline trimming cut 7 bases from V and 2 bases from J; bases unmatched to any gene: 4. The CDR3 contains 13 residues. PCR employed 60 Vbeta and 13 Jbeta primers. This table comes from immunoSEQ multiplex PCR, and its TCRdb copy is limited to in-frame clones, with some not included. The repertoire consists of about 85,000 clones, with more than 75% occurring once and the leading ten covering 20% to 25%. Notes on the study in general: Sequencing depth across donors, presence/absence analyses assumed, was roughly uniform. The likely origin of a cluster of highly shared sequence variants was a sequencing artifact. The Asian-associated ancestry cluster reportedly had fewer N-insertions than the roughly 720-donor mean in a later analysis.

The rearrangement joins TRBV5-1 to TRBJ2-3; 7 bases are a match to TRBD1. This TCR was sampled from a woman aged 50 to 65 in good health and CMV-seropositive. Sequenced material: PBMCs. The CDR3 reads CASRDRDTDTQYF. The DNA for the CDR3 is TGCGCCAGCCGGGACAGAGACACAGATACGCAGTATTTT. Full variable domain (outside the CDR3, taken from reference TRBV5-1 and TRBJ2-3): KAGVTQTPRYLIKTRGQQVTLSCSPISGHRSVSWYQQTPGQGLQFLFEYFSETQRNKGNFPGRFSGRQFSNSRSEMNVSTLELGDSALYLCASRDRDTDTQYFGPGTRLTVL.